This T cell receptor beta chain was sequenced for a study of blood T cells in healthy people across ages (dated by TCRdb to between 2014 and 2016). Study-wide context: Template switching captured roughly one uniquely barcoded TCR beta cDNA molecule per two T cells in model experiments. Using deep sequencing normalized with unique cDNA molecular identifiers, the study measured how TCR beta repertoire diversity changes with age. Two additional independent replicas of 1 million unique cDNA reads from the same blood draw were analyzed for two donors (one aged 18 to 29 and one aged 80 or older). To avoid experimental bias, donors of different ages were randomly spread across the sequencing lanes. The donors were divided into four age groups: young (average around 17 years), middle-aged (roughly 42), aged (about 56) and long-lived (more than 75). What the research found in general, with its limitations: Total diversity estimates from one million sequenced T cells were considered lower bounds and underestimates. Observed TCR beta diversity correlated strongly with the percentage of naive T cells measured by flow cytometry. Observed TCR beta diversity per million T cells fell roughly linearly with age, and a significant reduction was already apparent by age about 36. The CMV infection status of donors was not known, potentially confounding age-related changes in expanded clonotypes. Since profiling was done on bulk unsorted PBMCs, naive and antigen-experienced compartments could not be conclusively compared. Compared with the aged group, the long-lived group had more naive CD4+ T cells, fewer expanded clones and increased TCR diversity, a pattern suggesting age selection.

Measured from the cysteine to the phenylalanine, the CDR3 is 12 residues long. Just CDR3 DNA is preserved here, 36 bases in frame from base 1. CDR1 and CDR2 are read off the germline V gene (reference sequence) as DFQATT and SNEGSKA. Trimming removed 0 bases from V and 6 bases from J, leaving 9 bases between the germline ends. Systemically healthy Caucasian individuals from Russia, some 40 in total and aged about 6 to 95 years, were included as donors. Each donor gave about 10 milliliters of peripheral blood, drawn into EDTA-treated Vacutainer tubes. Ficoll-Paque density-gradient centrifugation was used to isolate PBMCs, with at least 6.5 million per sample. Trizol reagent was used to extract total RNA from the PBMCs, yielding at least 5.5 micrograms per sample. Naive CD45RAhigh/CD27high T cell percentages were measured by flow cytometry on a PBMC aliquot from every donor. Notes on this clonotype: Its antigen remains undetermined. Per-base quality was not reported, and no clone a single base away is much larger than it.

The protocol used for the library was 5' RACE. The sequencer listed for this sample is Illumina HiSeq 2500. A second PCR of roughly 7 to 12 cycles was run with a J-beta primer mix and a sample-barcoded 5' primer. A unique molecular identifier was introduced onto each TCR beta cDNA molecule by a template-switch 5' adaptor carrying 12 random nucleotides. Each sample yielded at least 2.5 million CDR3-containing paired-end reads. First-strand cDNA was synthesized from all RNA with the Mint cDNA synthesis kit, primed by a TRBC-specific oligonucleotide. Following uracil-DNA glycosylase treatment, a first 18-cycle PCR with universal primers M1SS and BC2_uni_R was performed on all cDNA. The paper's data handling went like this. For normalization, 1 million high-quality reads were randomly selected from each sample, with every read carrying a distinct molecular identifier. Reads sharing molecular identifiers were discarded rather than binned into consensus sequences. MiTCR, set to a Q25 quality threshold and the strictest error-elimination algorithm, was used for CDR3 identification, clonotype clustering and error correction. A nonparametric unseen species model with Euler transformation was used to estimate a lower bound on total TCR beta diversity. The public reads were quality trimmed at Q25 with fastp and then assembled into clones with MiXCR by TCRdb, keeping productive beta chains. Identical CDR3 proteins give one entry, which carries the most common genes and DNA. The V and J calls were not made by the authors but by TCRdb's processing. The sample table records 600,000 to 850,000 distinct CDR3 sequences; roughly 44% of these occur just once. Clones ranked in the top ten supply around a fifth of the sample.

This sequence uses TRBV20-1 and TRBJ2-7; no D segment can be confidently identified. The source material was blood. This TCR came from a woman aged 55-70 years in good health. The CDR3 protein is CSARDLGCEQYF. The DNA sequence is as follows: TGCAGTGCTAGAGATCTGGGGTGCGAGCAGTACTTC.